This T cell receptor beta chain derives from a study of somatic mutations in cytotoxic T cells in rheumatoid arthritis. Turning to the study itself: At nearly 100% purity, some V beta antibody-stained T-cell populations were flow-sorted, and these included V beta1+ cells that were sequenced for TCRB.

Comment on this clone: Its specificity is not known.

V was clipped by 7 bases and J by 4 bases; unmatched bases: 8. Germline V lookup: CDR1 SQVTM, CDR2 ANQGSEA. The length of the CDR3 is 16 residues. Purity of the CD4+ and CD8+ cells, isolated by positive magnetic bead selection, was checked by flow cytometry. Overall study findings and caveats: The antigen targets of the expanded CD8+ clones lacked identification. The authors did not adjust the slight TRBV07 underrepresentation in rheumatoid arthritis patients for multiple comparisons.

Method: immunoSEQ multiplex PCR; TCRdb's copy keeps in-frame clones and lacks some. Of around 14,000 clones in the sample, around 90% were seen once. V usage is TRBV29-1 and J usage is TRBJ2-2, with 14 positions matching TRBD2. The material sequenced was CD4+ T cells sorted from blood. This clonotype originated in a man aged 65-85 years with rheumatoid arthritis. The CDR3 DNA sequence: TGCAGCGCATCGGGACTAGCGGGAGTGCCCACCGGGGAGCTGTTTTTT. Its translation is CSASGLAGVPTGELFF.